This entry describes one T cell receptor (beta chain). No antigen is known for it. The sample is drawn from a study of glioma-infiltrating T cells. Regarding the study as a whole: Non-neoplastic patients had below-expected tissue-blood divergence, while all gliomas exceeded expectation. Very few CDR3 sequences were shared between tissue and blood.

TCR alpha and beta CDR3 regions were amplified from RNA using iRepertoire nested multiplex PCR. Input was roughly 95-450 ng of tissue mRNA or PBMC total RNA. TCRdb re-derived calls from the multiplex PCR reads in MiXCR, one entry per CDR3 protein. This table has around 150,000 distinct CDR3 sequences, around 40% appearing once. The CDR3 has 11 residues. V was pared by 6 bases and J by 4 bases, with 6 bases between. The V gene's germline CDR1 is SNHLY and CDR2 FYNNEI. The sequencing input was glioma tissue, nonneoplastic brain tissue, or PBMCs (not recorded which). The J gene is TRBJ1-2, the V gene TRBV2; D gene ambiguous. The sequence came from a human donor with low-grade glioma or glioblastoma, undergoing nonglioma brain surgery, or in good health (not recorded which). DNA for the CDR3: TGTGCCAGCAGGCACCCCTATGGCTACACCTTC. Its protein product is CASRHPYGYTF. Based on the CDR3 plus reference TRBV2 and TRBJ1-2, the full variable domain is EPEVTQTPSHQVTQMGQEVILRCVPISNHLYFYWYRQILGQKVEFLVSFYNNEISEKSEIFDDQFSVERPDGSNFTLKIRSTKLEDSAMYFCASRHPYGYTFGSGTRLTVV.